This T cell receptor (beta chain) derives from a study of T-cell memory formation after mild COVID-19 (dated by TCRdb to about 2021). Background for the entire study: TCR sequence clusters from the two donors were found to be largely donor specific. Two young, previously healthy adult volunteers made up the cohort, one male and one female. Longitudinal TCRalpha and TCRbeta repertoire sequencing tracked T-cell clones expanding and contracting after mild COVID-19 in a couple of donors.

Instrument on record: Illumina NovaSeq 6000. Using 5'RACE with constant-segment primers, TCRalpha and TCRbeta cDNA libraries were constructed, with sample barcodes and unique molecular identifiers added in the process. Trizol reagent was used to extract RNA from every sample. Libraries were amplified in two PCR steps, with a second sample barcode and Illumina TruSeq adapters added in the second step. Sequencing of the libraries was done on an Illumina NovaSeq, producing 2 x 150 bp paired-end reads. Regarding the original processing steps: The reads were demultiplexed and collapsed into UMI-guided consensus sequences using migec v1.2.7. Using mixcr v2.1.11, the UMI consensuses were aligned to TRA and TRB V and J templates and assembled into clonotypes. A clonotype was counted as expanded or contracted only if both edgeR and NoisET called the change significant, with noise models trained on biological replicates. For edgeR calls, the thresholds were a false discovery rate-adjusted p below 0.01 and a log2 fold-change of 1. As an exploratory analysis of dynamics, PCA with hierarchical clustering was applied to max-normalized trajectories of the 1000 most abundant clonotypes. Separately sequenced CD4+ and CD8+ repertoires were used to assign a CD4 or CD8 phenotype to each responding clone. TCRdb handled the public reads itself, with Q25 trimming in fastp and clone calling in MiXCR, and kept productive beta chains. Every CDR3 protein is listed once, alongside the most common genes and DNA of its rows. What appears here as the V and J calls and clone size reflects TCRdb's work, not the paper's. The sample table shows approximately 400,000 distinct CDR3 sequences, and roughly 17% are seen once. Together, the top ten hold approximately 21% of the sample.

From V the trimming removes 3 bases and from J it removes 5 bases, while the gene matches leave 5 bases of the junction unaccounted for. Reading the germline V gene (reference sequence) gives CDR1 LNHNV and CDR2 YYDKDF. The CDR3, from cysteine to phenylalanine, totals 14 residues. Only CDR3 DNA is held: 42 bases, read in frame from base 1. There are a few counts of this clonotype. There is no known antigen for this receptor. The record has no base qualities; no much larger clone is one base away. Ficoll-Paque density gradient centrifugation was the method used to isolate PBMCs. Findings and caveats that apply to the study as a whole: The study included only two mild cases, and larger cohorts that include severe cases with pre-infection samples were judged to be necessary. The second-wave clones that peaked on day 37 were not confirmed to be SARS-CoV-2 specific. Some responding clones were found in pre-infection memory, which suggests that pre-existing cross-reactive memory T cells took part in the SARS-CoV-2 response. Contracting CD4+ clones appeared mostly in the CM and EM memory subsets, whereas CD8+ clones were enriched in EMRA. Clones that contracted from day 15 to 85 showed balanced CD4/CD8 phenotypes, whereas a second wave of clones that expanded from day 15 to 37 leaned towards CD4+.

The sequencing sample was made of PBMCs or a T cell subset sorted from them (not recorded which). The chain joins TRBV15 to TRBJ2-3, with 7 bases aligning to TRBD1. The TCR was taken from a man aged 18 to 29 who had mild COVID-19 (a few samples of this study predate the infection). The sample titles of this study are shuffled in the database, so cell type and time point are left out; the donor was told from shared clones. CDR3 loop: CATSSLTGRDTQYF. In nucleotide form, the sequence is TGTGCCACCAGCAGTCTGACAGGGAGAGATACGCAGTATTTT.